This T cell receptor beta chain was identified during a study of shared clonotypes between healthy human individuals. Recent vaccinations or acute infections were absent in the healthy HIV-negative adult donors. Division of CD4+ cells produced a CD45RA+ naive subset and a CD45RA-negative memory subset. A single count supports this clone. Original data processing: Filtering differed since immunoSEQ provided only junctions, with no quality scores. TCRdb keeps only in-frame clones here, not all; method: immunoSEQ multiplex PCR. For V, J and clone size, that table is used; D and trimming come from the DNA. The sample holds 950,000 to 1,100,000 clones; around 76% are singletons and the top ten take approximately 1.5%. The germline V and J ends were trimmed by 4 bases and 13 bases, with 21 bases remaining between them. In germline, CDR1 is SGDLS, CDR2 YYNGEE. This CDR3 is built from 13 residues.

The genes are TRBV9 and TRBJ2-7; D possibly corresponds to TRBD1 (6 bases). Sequencing input: memory CD4+ T cells sorted from blood. The subset here: CD45RA-negative fraction. The TCR originated in a young man in good health. The CDR3 DNA sequence: TGTGCCAGCAGCTTAACCCCTGGACAGACCACCTACTTC. Translating gives CASSLTPGQTTYF.